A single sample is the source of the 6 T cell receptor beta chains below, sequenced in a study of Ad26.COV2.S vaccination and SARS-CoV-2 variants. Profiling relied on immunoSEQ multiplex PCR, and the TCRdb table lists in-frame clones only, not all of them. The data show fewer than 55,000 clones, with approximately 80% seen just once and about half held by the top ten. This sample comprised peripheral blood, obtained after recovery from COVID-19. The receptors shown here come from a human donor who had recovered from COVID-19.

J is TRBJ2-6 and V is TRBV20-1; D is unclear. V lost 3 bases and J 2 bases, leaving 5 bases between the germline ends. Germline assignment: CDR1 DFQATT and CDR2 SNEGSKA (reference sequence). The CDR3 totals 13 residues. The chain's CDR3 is CSASSTGANVLTF. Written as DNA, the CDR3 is TGCAGTGCTAGTTCGACTGGGGCCAACGTCCTGACTTTC.

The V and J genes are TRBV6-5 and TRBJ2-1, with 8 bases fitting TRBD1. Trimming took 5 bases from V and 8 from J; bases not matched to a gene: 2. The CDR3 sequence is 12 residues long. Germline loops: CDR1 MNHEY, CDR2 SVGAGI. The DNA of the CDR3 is TGTGCCAGCAGTCCGGACAGGGATGAGCAGTTCTTC. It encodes CASSPDRDEQFF.

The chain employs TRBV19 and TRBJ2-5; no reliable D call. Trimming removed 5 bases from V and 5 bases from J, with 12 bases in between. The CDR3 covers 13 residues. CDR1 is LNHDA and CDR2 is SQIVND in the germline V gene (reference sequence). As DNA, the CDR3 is TGTGCCAGTAGTTCCCGGTTCCGGGAGACCCAGTACTTC. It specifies CASSSRFRETQYF.

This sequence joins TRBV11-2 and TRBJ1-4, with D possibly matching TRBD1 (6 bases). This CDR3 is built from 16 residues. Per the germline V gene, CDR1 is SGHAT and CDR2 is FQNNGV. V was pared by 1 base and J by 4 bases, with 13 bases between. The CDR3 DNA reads TGTGCCAGCAGCTTAGTCCCCGGCAGGGGTAATGAAAAACTGTTTTTT. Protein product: CASSLVPGRGNEKLFF.

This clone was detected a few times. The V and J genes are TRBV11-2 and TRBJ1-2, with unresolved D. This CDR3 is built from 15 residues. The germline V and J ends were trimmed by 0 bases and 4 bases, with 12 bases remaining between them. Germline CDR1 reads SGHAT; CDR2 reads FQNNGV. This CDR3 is CASSLEVRGFYGYTF. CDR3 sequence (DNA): TGTGCCAGCAGCTTAGAGGTCAGAGGCTTCTATGGCTACACCTTC.

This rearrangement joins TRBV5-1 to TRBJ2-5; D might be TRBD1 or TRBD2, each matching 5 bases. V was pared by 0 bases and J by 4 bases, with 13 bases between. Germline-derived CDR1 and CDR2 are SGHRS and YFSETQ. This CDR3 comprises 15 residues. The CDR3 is CASSLGGSVRETQYF. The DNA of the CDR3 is TGCGCCAGCAGCTTGGGGGGGTCGGTCCGAGAGACCCAGTACTTC.